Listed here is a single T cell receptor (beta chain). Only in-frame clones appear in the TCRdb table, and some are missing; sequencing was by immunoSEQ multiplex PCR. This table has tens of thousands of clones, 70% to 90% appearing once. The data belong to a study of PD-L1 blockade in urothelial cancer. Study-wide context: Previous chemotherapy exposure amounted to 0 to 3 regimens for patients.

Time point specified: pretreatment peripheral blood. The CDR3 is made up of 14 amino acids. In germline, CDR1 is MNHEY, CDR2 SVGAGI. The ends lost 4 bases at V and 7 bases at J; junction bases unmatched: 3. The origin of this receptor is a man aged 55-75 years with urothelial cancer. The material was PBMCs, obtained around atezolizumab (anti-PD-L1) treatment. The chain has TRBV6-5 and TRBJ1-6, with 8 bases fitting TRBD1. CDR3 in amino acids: CASSFGQGNSPLHF. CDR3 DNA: TGTGCCAGCAGTTTCGGACAGGGCAATTCACCCCTCCACTTT.